A single sample is the source of the 9 T cell receptor beta chains below, sequenced in a study of PD-L1 blockade in urothelial cancer. The sample's time point: pretreatment peripheral blood. Libraries were prepared by immunoSEQ multiplex PCR; TCRdb keeps only in-frame clonotypes and omits some of them. The data contain roughly 77,000 clones, over 80% of them singletons. Source: PBMCs, taken around atezolizumab (anti-PD-L1) treatment. The receptors come from a woman in her sixties or seventies with urothelial cancer.

The V call is TRBV6-4, the J call TRBJ2-3, with TRBD2 matching over 8 bases. After removal of 6 bases from V and 1 base from J, the junction contained 6 bases not matched to a gene. Germline assignment: CDR1 MRHNA and CDR2 SNTAGT. This CDR3 is built from 15 residues. The CDR3 is CASRPLAGGTDTQYF. In DNA form, the CDR3 reads TGTGCCAGCAGACCTCTAGCGGGTGGCACAGATACGCAGTATTTT.

The genes are TRBV5-1 and TRBJ1-1; 10 bases align to TRBD1. Germline loops: CDR1 SGHRS, CDR2 YFSETQ. Trimming removed 4 bases from V and 0 bases from J; junction bases left unmatched: 3. The CDR3 spans 15 residues. CDR3 in DNA: TGCGCCAGCAGCCGGGACAGGGGAATGAACACTGAAGCTTTCTTT. It encodes CASSRDRGMNTEAFF. The variable domain in full, with the rest retrieved from reference TRBV5-1 and TRBJ1-1, is KAGVTQTPRYLIKTRGQQVTLSCSPISGHRSVSWYQQTPGQGLQFLFEYFSETQRNKGNFPGRFSGRQFSNSRSEMNVSTLELGDSALYLCASSRDRGMNTEAFFGQGTRLTVV.

V gene TRBV5-1 combines with J gene TRBJ2-5; 10 bases are a match to TRBD2. Trimming cost V 0 bases and J 5 bases; bases outside gene matches: 10. The CDR3 has 17 amino acids. CDR1 and CDR2 (germline): SGHRS, YFSETQ. Written as DNA, the CDR3 is TGCGCCAGCAGCTTGGGCCCCAGCGGGGGGGCCGGGGAGACCCAGTACTTC. Its protein is CASSLGPSGGAGETQYF.

This clone was observed a single time. CDR3 amino acids: CSVGKGGQYHEQYF. CDR3 DNA: TGCAGCGTTGGGAAAGGGGGACAGTACCACGAGCAGTACTTC. The chain joins TRBV29-1 to TRBJ2-7; 7 positions match TRBD1. From germline, CDR1 is SQVTM and CDR2 ANQGSEA. The trim removed 4 bases at V and 5 bases at J, leaving 11 bases unmatched. This CDR3 contains 14 residues.

This sequence joins TRBV10-3 and TRBJ1-1; 8 nucleotides match TRBD1. The CDR3 runs to 16 residues. Trimming at V came to 3 bases and at J to 1 base, leaving 7 bases not matched to a gene. The V gene's germline CDR1 is ENHRY and CDR2 SYGVKD. CDR3 DNA sequence: TGTGCCATCAGTGAAAGCCGACAGGGGTCGAACACTGAAGCTTTCTTT. It specifies CAISESRQGSNTEAFF.

The chain uses TRBV6-5 and TRBJ2-2; 8 nucleotides match TRBD1. Germline CDR1 and CDR2: MNHEY and SVGAGI. Trimming removed 2 bases from V and 7 bases from J; junction bases left unmatched: 6. This CDR3 contains 15 residues. As DNA, the CDR3 is TGTGCCAGCAGTTACAGCAGGGGGCGCGACGGGGAGCTGTTTTTT. Its translation: CASSYSRGRDGELFF.

This CDR3 reads CASSAPGGDGYTF. Written as DNA, the CDR3 is TGTGCCAGCAGCGCCCCGGGAGGGGATGGCTACACCTTC. The V gene is TRBV9, the J gene TRBJ1-2, with TRBD1 as a possible D gene (5 bases). The V and J ends lost 3 bases and 6 bases respectively, with 12 bases between them. There are 13 residues in the CDR3. CDR1 SGDLS and CDR2 YYNGEE come from the germline V gene.

This chain connects TRBV27 to TRBJ2-7, with 13 bases lining up with TRBD2. Germline assignment: CDR1 MNHEY and CDR2 SMNVEV (reference sequence). The ends lost 4 bases at V and 5 bases at J; junction bases unmatched: 14. The CDR3 spans 18 residues. The CDR3, as DNA: TGTGCCAGCAGTTCATCTCGGCCCGGGACTAGCGGGAACCACGAGCAGTACTTC. This encodes CASSSSRPGTSGNHEQYF.

The chain couples TRBV29-1 to TRBJ2-7, with 8 nucleotides matching TRBD1. The CDR3 sequence is 15 residues long. The germline CDR1 and CDR2 sequences are SQVTM and ANQGSEA. Trimming cost V 2 bases and J 0 bases; bases outside gene matches: 6. CDR3 DNA sequence: TGCAGCGTTGAATTGGGACAGGATAACTCCTACGAGCAGTACTTC. This translates into CSVELGQDNSYEQYF.